This T cell receptor (beta chain) originates from a study of immune evolution from preneoplasia to lung adenocarcinoma. Findings and caveats of the study: Later-stage lesions appeared to have more T cells, more diversity, less clonality. Normal lung had the highest top T cell clone frequencies.

Repertoires were generated with immunoSEQ multiplex PCR, while TCRdb's copy carries only in-frame clones and drops some. The profile shows around 4,100 clones, over 75% of them singletons. A remark on this clone: The antigen remains unidentified.

Each case's diagnosis was confirmed by two pathologists on H&E. The sequencing sample was made of FFPE adjacent normal lung tissue. This sequence was found in a person between 55 and 80 years old with lung adenocarcinoma.

The CDR3 sequence: CATSRGRVNQPQHF. Here the CDR3 DNA reads TGTGCCACCAGCAGAGGGCGGGTCAATCAGCCCCAGCATTTT. The chain is built from TRBV15 and TRBJ1-5; the D is unclear. Looked up from germline, CDR1 is LNHNV and CDR2 is YYDKDF (reference sequence). There are 14 residues in the CDR3. V shed 1 base and J shed 3 bases, with 7 bases lying between them.